This TCR beta chain was identified in a study of blood T cell repertoires in COVID-19. Germline CDR1 reads SEHNR; CDR2 reads FQNEAQ (reference sequence). The CDR3 consists of 13 residues. V was cut by 5 bases and J by 2 bases, with 9 bases left in between. TCRdb's copy holds only in-frame clones and misses some; the assay was immunoSEQ multiplex PCR. Of about 230,000 clones listed, roughly 84% are singletons. The receptor was isolated from a middle-aged woman who had recovered from COVID-19. Source material: peripheral blood. The chain has TRBV7-9 and TRBJ1-1, with D possibly TRBD1 on 6 matching bases. CDR3 protein: CASSRTVNTEAFF. The DNA for the CDR3 is TGTGCCAGCAGCCGGACAGTAAACACTGAAGCTTTCTTT.